This T cell receptor beta chain originates from a study of T-cell reconstitution after alpha-beta-depleted transplantation in children. V was cut by 6 bases and J by 2 bases, with 13 bases left in between. Germline loops: CDR1 MDHEN, CDR2 SYDVKM. This CDR3 region has 14 residues. Construction of the TCRbeta library involved unique molecular identifiers. TCRdb reprocessed the PCR reads via MiXCR and lists one record per CDR3 protein. The table has a few hundred thousand distinct CDR3 sequences, approximately 10% seen once. This clonotype was counted a few times. The sample in question was PBMCs from the stem cell graft donor, obtained from the stem cell graft. The sequence was collected from a human donor who donated a stem cell graft to a child with acute myeloid leukemia. The chain has TRBV28 and TRBJ1-1; possible D gene TRBD1, 6 bases. This CDR3 is CASSLPGQNTEAFF. In DNA, the CDR3 is TGTGCCAGCAGCCTTCCGGGACAAAACACTGAAGCTTTCTTT.